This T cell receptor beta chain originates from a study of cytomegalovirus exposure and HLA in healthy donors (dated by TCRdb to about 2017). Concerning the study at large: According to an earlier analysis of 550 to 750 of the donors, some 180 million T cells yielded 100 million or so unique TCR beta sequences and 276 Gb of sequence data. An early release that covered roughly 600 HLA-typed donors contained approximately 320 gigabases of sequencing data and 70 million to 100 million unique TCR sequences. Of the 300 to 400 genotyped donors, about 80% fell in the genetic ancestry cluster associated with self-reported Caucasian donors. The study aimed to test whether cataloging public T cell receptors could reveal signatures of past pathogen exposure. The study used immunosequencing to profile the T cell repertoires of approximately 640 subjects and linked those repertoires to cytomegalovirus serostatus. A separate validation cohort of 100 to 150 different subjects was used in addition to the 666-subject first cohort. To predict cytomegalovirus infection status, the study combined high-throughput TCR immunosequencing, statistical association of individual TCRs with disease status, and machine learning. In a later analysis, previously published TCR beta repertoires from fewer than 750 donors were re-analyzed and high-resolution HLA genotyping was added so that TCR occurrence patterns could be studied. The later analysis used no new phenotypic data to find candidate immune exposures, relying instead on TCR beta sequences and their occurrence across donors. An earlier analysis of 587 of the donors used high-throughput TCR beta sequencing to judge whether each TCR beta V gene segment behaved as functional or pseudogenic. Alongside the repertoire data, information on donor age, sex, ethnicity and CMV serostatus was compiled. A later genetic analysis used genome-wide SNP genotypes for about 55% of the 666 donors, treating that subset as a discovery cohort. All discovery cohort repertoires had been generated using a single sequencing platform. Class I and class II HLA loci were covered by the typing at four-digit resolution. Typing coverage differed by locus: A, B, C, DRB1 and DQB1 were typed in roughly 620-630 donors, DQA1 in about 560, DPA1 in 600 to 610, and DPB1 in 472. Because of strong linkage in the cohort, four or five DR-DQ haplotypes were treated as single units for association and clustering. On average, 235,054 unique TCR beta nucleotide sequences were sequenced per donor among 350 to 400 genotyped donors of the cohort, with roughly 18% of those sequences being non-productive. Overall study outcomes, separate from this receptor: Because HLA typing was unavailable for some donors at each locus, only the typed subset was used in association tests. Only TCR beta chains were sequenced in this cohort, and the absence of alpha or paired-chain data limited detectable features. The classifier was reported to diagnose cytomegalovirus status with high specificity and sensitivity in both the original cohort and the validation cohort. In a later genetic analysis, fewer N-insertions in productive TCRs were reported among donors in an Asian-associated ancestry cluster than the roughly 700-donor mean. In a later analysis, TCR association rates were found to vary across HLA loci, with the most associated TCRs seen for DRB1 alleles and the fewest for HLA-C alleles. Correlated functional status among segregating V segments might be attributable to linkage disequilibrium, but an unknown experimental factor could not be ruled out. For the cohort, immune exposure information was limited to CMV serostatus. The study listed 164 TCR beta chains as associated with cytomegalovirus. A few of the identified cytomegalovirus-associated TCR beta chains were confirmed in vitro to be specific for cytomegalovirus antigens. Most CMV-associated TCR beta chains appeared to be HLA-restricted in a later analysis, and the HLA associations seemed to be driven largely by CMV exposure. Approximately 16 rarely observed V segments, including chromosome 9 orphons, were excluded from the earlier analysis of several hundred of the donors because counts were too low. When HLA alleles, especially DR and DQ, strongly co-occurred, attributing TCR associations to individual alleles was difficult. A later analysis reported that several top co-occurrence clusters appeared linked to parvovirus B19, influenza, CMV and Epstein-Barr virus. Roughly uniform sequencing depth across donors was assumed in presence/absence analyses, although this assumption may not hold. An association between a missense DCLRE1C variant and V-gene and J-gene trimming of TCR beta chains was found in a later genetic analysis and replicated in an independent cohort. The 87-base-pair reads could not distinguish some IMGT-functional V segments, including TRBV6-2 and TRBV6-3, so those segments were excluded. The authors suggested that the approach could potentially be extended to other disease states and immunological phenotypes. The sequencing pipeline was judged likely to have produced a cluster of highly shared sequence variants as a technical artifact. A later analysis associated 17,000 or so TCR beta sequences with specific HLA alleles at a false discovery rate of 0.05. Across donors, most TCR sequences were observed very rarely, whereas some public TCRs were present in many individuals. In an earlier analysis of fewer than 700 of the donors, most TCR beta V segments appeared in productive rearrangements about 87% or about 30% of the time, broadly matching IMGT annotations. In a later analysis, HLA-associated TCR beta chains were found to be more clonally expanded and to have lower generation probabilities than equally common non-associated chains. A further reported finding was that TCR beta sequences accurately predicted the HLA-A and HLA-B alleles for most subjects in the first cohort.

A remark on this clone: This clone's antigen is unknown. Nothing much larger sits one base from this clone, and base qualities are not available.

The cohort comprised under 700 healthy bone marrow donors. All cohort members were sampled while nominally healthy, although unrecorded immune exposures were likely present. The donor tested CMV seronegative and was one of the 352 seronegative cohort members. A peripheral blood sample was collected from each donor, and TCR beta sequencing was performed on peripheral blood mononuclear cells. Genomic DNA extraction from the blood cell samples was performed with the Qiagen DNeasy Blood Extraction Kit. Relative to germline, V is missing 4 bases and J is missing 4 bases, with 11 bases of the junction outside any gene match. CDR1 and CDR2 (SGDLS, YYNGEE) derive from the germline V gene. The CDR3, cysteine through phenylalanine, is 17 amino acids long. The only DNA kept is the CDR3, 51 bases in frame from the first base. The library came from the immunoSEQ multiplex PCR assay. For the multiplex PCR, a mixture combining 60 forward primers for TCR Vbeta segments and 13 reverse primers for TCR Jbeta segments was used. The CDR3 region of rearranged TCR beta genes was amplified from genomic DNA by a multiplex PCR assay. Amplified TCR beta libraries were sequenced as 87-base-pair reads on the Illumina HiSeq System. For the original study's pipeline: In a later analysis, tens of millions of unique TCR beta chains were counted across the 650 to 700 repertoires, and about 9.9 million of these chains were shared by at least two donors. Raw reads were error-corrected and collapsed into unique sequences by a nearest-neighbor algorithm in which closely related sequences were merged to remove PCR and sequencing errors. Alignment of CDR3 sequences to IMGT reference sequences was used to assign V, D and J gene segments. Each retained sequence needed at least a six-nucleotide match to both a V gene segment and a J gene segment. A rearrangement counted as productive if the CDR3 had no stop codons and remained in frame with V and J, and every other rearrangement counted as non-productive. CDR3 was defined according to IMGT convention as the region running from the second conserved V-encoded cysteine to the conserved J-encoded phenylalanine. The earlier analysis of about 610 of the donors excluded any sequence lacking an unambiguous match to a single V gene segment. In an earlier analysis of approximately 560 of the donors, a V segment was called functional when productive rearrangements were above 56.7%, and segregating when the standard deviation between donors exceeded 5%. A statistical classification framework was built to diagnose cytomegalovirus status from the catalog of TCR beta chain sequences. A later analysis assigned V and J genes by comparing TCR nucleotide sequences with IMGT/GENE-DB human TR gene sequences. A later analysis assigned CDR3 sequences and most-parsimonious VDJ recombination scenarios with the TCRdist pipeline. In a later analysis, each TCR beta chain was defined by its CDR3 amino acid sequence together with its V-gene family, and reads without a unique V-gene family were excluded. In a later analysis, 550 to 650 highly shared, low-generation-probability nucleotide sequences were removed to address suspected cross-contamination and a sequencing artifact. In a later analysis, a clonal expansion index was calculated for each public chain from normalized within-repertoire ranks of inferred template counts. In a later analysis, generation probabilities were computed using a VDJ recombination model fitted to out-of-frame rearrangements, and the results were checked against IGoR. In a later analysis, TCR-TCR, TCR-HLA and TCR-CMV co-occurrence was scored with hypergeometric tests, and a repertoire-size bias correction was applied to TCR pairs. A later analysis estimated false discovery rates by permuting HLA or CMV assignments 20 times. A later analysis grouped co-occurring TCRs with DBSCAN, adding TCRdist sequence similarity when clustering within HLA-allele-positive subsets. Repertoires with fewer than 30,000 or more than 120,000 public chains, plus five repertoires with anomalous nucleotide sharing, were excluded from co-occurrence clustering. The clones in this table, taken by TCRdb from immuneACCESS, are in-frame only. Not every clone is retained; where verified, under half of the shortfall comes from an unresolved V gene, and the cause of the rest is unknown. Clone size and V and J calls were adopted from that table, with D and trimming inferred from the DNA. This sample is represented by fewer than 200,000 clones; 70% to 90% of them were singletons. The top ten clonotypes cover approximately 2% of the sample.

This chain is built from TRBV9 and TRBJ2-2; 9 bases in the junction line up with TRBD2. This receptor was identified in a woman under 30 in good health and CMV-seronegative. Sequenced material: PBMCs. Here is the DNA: TGTGCCAGCAGCCCTAGCGGCGGGAGGGAGGGCACCGGGGAGCTGTTTTTT. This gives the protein CASSPSGGREGTGELFF. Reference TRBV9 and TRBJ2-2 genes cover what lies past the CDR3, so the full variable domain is DSGVTQTPKHLITATGQRVTLRCSPRSGDLSVYWYQQSLDQGLQFLIQYYNGEERAKGNILERFSAQQFPDLHSELNLSSLELGDSALYFCASSPSGGREGTGELFFGEGSRLTVL.